These 14 T cell receptor beta chains were all obtained from the same sample, sequenced in a study of blood T cells in healthy people across ages. Primed by a sample-barcoded 5' primer and a J-beta primer mix, a second PCR proceeded for 7 to 11 cycles. TCRdb reprocessed the 5' RACE reads with MiXCR, giving one entry per CDR3 protein. The sample has about 1.4 million distinct CDR3 sequences, around 55% seen once. What was sequenced was blood. The receptors here all came from a man aged 18 to 30 in good health.

J is TRBJ2-1 and V is TRBV3-1; the match to TRBD2 covers 13 bases. V lost 7 bases to trimming and J lost 7 bases; unmatched junction nucleotides: 7. The CDR3 totals 15 residues. Germline lookup yields CDR1 LGHDT and CDR2 YNNKEL (reference sequence). The CDR3 spells CASKPKTSGRNEQFF. As DNA, the CDR3 is TGTGCCAGCAAACCCAAGACTAGCGGGAGGAATGAGCAGTTCTTC.

J is TRBJ2-5 and V is TRBV2; 11 bases are shared with TRBD2. CDR3 length: 13 amino acids. After removal of 8 bases from V and 4 bases from J, the junction contained 3 bases not matched to a gene. Germline V lookup: CDR1 SNHLY, CDR2 FYNNEI. CDR3 DNA sequence: TGTGCCAGCGTCGGACTAGCGGGAGAGACCCAGTACTTC. Translation gives CASVGLAGETQYF. The entire variable domain, with the rest obtained from reference TRBV2 and TRBJ2-5, is as follows: EPEVTQTPSHQVTQMGQEVILRCVPISNHLYFYWYRQILGQKVEFLVSFYNNEISEKSEIFDDQFSVERPDGSNFTLKIRSTKLEDSAMYFCASVGLAGETQYFGPGTRLLVL.

The chain combines TRBV11-2 with TRBJ2-7; D gene ambiguous. The V end was cut by 0 bases, the J end by 1 base, with 7 bases between. The CDR3 spans 14 residues. Germline loops: CDR1 SGHAT, CDR2 FQNNGV. The CDR3, as DNA: TGTGCCAGCAGCTTAGAACTCCTGTCCTACGAGCAGTACTTC. Translating it yields CASSLELLSYEQYF.

This clonotype was detected a few times. The V call is TRBV7-2, the J call TRBJ2-4; perhaps D is TRBD1 or TRBD2 (5 bases each). The V end was cut by 5 bases, the J end by 14 bases, with 19 bases between. CDR1 and CDR2 (germline): SGHTA, FQGNSA. The CDR3 totals 13 residues. The CDR3 bases are TGTGCCAGCAGCACCGGGACGGACGGGCCTAAGTACTTC. Protein: CASSTGTDGPKYF. The full variable domain, with the rest looked up from reference TRBV7-2 and TRBJ2-4, is GAGVSQSPSNKVTEKGKDVELRCDPISGHTALYWYRQSLGQGLEFLIYFQGNSAPDKSGLPSDRFSAERTGGSVSTLTIQRTQQEDSAVYLCASSTGTDGPKYFGAGTRLSVL.

This clonotype has just a few counts. The chain links TRBV7-2 to TRBJ2-7, with D perhaps given as TRBD1 or TRBD2 (5 bases each). Per germline, CDR1 SGHTA and CDR2 FQGNSA. The CDR3 is 12 amino acids. V was clipped by 8 bases and J by 1 base, with 9 bases between them. Here the CDR3 reads CASEGRSYEQYF. The CDR3 nucleotides are TGTGCCAGCGAGGGACGGTCCTACGAGCAGTACTTC.

This clonotype was recorded a few times. The CDR3, as DNA: TGTGCCAGCAGCCAGGCCCAAGGGGGCAATCAGCCCCAGCATTTT. This sequence encodes CASSQAQGGNQPQHF. This chain joins TRBV4-2 and TRBJ1-5, with D possibly being TRBD1 (5 bases). The CDR3 consists of 15 residues. Trimming cost V 3 bases and J 2 bases, with 11 bases left between them. The germline CDR1 and CDR2 sequences are LGHNA and YNFKEQ.

There are a few counts of this clonotype. The chain is built from TRBV10-3 and TRBJ2-1; D is undetermined. The CDR3 runs 15 residues. Deletions cut 4 bases from V and 7 bases from J, with 17 bases between. Germline-derived CDR1 and CDR2 are ENHRY and SYGVKD. The DNA of the CDR3 is TGTGCCATCAGTGGAGTGGAATCATTCTCAAATGAGCAGTTCTTC. The encoded protein is CAISGVESFSNEQFF.

This clonotype was counted only a few times. The gene calls are TRBV10-3 and TRBJ1-2, with a possible D match to TRBD1 (5 bases). V lost 1 base and J lost 2, with 8 bases in between. This CDR3 has 14 residues. The germline V gene has CDR1 ENHRY and CDR2 SYGVKD. Written as DNA, the CDR3 is TGTGCCATCAGTGAGTTAACAGGCAACTATGGCTACACCTTC. This gives the protein CAISELTGNYGYTF.

This clonotype has just a few counts. The chain employs TRBV6-6 and TRBJ1-2, with TRBD1 matching over 9 bases. Germline trimming cut 4 bases from V and 5 bases from J; bases unmatched to any gene: 11. Germline V gene lookup returns CDR1 MNHNY and CDR2 SVGAGI (reference sequence). This CDR3 has 16 amino acids. This CDR3 is CASSSLLLTGGYGYTF. CDR3 nucleotide sequence: TGTGCCAGCAGTTCTCTCCTTTTGACAGGGGGATATGGCTACACCTTC.

This chain links TRBV12-3 or TRBV12-4 with TRBJ2-3; D assignment may be TRBD1 or TRBD2 (7 bases each). V was shortened by 4 bases and J by 5 bases, with 16 bases between the two germline ends. The CDR3 runs 15 residues. DNA of the CDR3: TGTGCCAGCAGTTCCCCAGGGGGGGTTAGAGATACGCAGTATTTT. This sequence encodes CASSSPGGVRDTQYF.

This chain uses TRBV7-2 with TRBJ1-2, with D unresolved. Germline lookup yields CDR1 SGHTA and CDR2 FQGNSA. V dropped 3 bases and J dropped 8 bases, with 13 bases sitting between them. The CDR3 sequence is 13 residues long. CDR3 in DNA: TGTGCCAGCAGCTTGGTGGAGGGCCCGGGCTACACCTTC. Translated: CASSLVEGPGYTF.

The CDR3 DNA follows: TGTGCCAGCAGCTTAGTCGGAGGGTATAATTCACCCCTCCACTTT. It yields the protein CASSLVGGYNSPLHF. The chain uses TRBV7-2 and TRBJ1-6; unclear D gene. Germline V lookup: CDR1 SGHTA, CDR2 FQGNSA. This CDR3 spans 15 amino acids. Trimming shortened V by 1 base and J by 4 bases, and 8 bases separated the two germline ends.

In the case of this clonotype: Sequence at one end of the junction differs from germline and may be a read error. This sequence joins TRBV6-5 and TRBJ2-5; 11 nucleotides line up with TRBD2. This CDR3 is built from 17 residues. Per the germline V gene, CDR1 is MNHEY and CDR2 is SVGAGI. CDR3 sequence reads: CASTTNSGGALGETRYF. The CDR3 bases are TGTGCCAGCACTACAAATAGCGGGGGGGCCTTGGGAGAGACCCGGTACTTC.

The CDR3 sequence is CATSDLLRRGQDEQYF. The CDR3 DNA sequence: TGTGCCACCAGTGATTTGCTTCGGCGAGGGCAGGACGAGCAGTACTTC. V usage is TRBV24-1 and J usage is TRBJ2-4; a possible D gene is TRBD2 (5 bases). TRBJ2-7 explains the end of the DNA better; the J call may be wrong. CDR3 size: 16 residues. The germline gives CDR1 KGHDR, CDR2 SFDVKD.